This TCR beta chain emerged from a study of Ad26.COV2.S vaccination and SARS-CoV-2 variants. Treatment: around 19 received Ad26.COV2.S at low or high dose, single or two shots; five or six received placebo; per-sample allocation not given. Sampling was performed 63 days after the first vaccine or placebo injection. This CDR3 spans 18 amino acids. Germline V lookup: CDR1 LGHNA, CDR2 YSLEER. Trimming removed 1 base at V and 1 base at J, with 16 bases between. Assay: immunoSEQ multiplex PCR; the TCRdb copy retains only in-frame clones and omits some. This table has about 350,000 clones, around 89% appearing once.

The chain carries TRBV4-3 and TRBJ2-2; D may match TRBD1 or TRBD2 (5 bases each). The starting material was peripheral blood, obtained in a trial of Ad26.COV2.S vaccine versus placebo. The sequence derives from a person aged 18 to 59 who received the Ad26.COV2.S COVID-19 vaccine or a placebo. CDR3 protein: CASSQGGAGTENTGELFF. The DNA of the CDR3 is TGCGCCAGCAGCCAAGGTGGTGCCGGGACCGAGAACACCGGGGAGCTGTTTTTT.